Following are 27 T cell receptor beta chains from one sample sequenced in a study of OX40 agonist ivuxolimab in advanced cancers. Profiling relied on immunoSEQ multiplex PCR, and the TCRdb table lists in-frame clones only, not all of them. The table includes approximately 60,000 clones, around 93% detected once. The sequenced sample was CD4+ or CD8+ T cells sorted from blood, obtained in a trial of the OX40 agonist ivuxolimab. The receptor source for this set is an adult with an advanced solid tumor such as melanoma, head and neck, liver or kidney cancer.

Written as DNA, the CDR3 is TGTGCCAGCAGCCATGACACCTACACTGAAGCTTTCTTT. It encodes CASSHDTYTEAFF. This chain links TRBV5-8 with TRBJ1-1; D not resolved. The germline V gene has CDR1 SGHTS and CDR2 YDEGEE. This CDR3 spans 13 amino acids. Trimming left V 4 bases short and J 3 bases short, with 10 bases between.

J is TRBJ1-1 and V is TRBV4-3, with 9 bases lining up with TRBD1. V lost 1 base, J lost 5 bases, and 8 bases stayed unmatched. The CDR3 has 16 residues. CDR1 and CDR2 from the germline V gene are LGHNA and YSLEER. The CDR3 region is CASSQGTGEGMTEAFF. As DNA, the CDR3 is TGCGCCAGCAGCCAAGGGACAGGGGAAGGGATGACTGAAGCTTTCTTT.

The chain uses TRBV28 and TRBJ2-7, with TRBD2 matching 7 bases. This CDR3 is built from 13 residues. Germline loops: CDR1 MDHEN, CDR2 SYDVKM. Losses at the gene ends were 8 bases for V and 4 bases for J; bases not matched to a gene: 8. The CDR3 sequence is CASGTASGYEQYF. The DNA for the CDR3 is TGTGCCAGCGGCACCGCTAGCGGATACGAGCAGTACTTC.

V is TRBV5-4 and J is TRBJ1-2, with 9 bases fitting TRBD1. Germline trimming cut 2 bases from V and 4 bases from J; bases unmatched to any gene: 9. CDR1 is SGHNT, CDR2 YYREEE, per germline (reference sequence). The CDR3 sequence is 16 residues long. CDR3 DNA sequence: TGTGCCAGCAGCTTCCGGGACAGGGCGGCTACCTATGGCTACACCTTC. It is translated as CASSFRDRAATYGYTF.

V gene TRBV4-2 combines with J gene TRBJ2-7; no firm D call. Germline V gene sequence: CDR1 LGHNA, CDR2 YNFKEQ. Between the trimmed V and J ends, which lost 0 bases and 6 bases, there was a span of 15 bases. CDR3 size: 15 residues. CDR3 sequence (DNA): TGTGCCAGCAGCCAAGAGGTATCTTCGGCGCCCGAGCAGTACTTC. Encoded protein: CASSQEVSSAPEQYF.

V and J are TRBV9 and TRBJ1-1; D possibly corresponds to TRBD1 (6 bases). CDR1 and CDR2 (germline): SGDLS, YYNGEE. The CDR3 is made up of 15 amino acids. Trimming left V 3 bases short and J 1 base short, with 13 bases between. The chain's CDR3 is CASSGRQVGNTEAFF. CDR3 DNA: TGTGCCAGCAGCGGACGACAGGTCGGGAACACTGAAGCTTTCTTT.

The CDR3 spells CASSDKTGGTEAFF. The CDR3 coding sequence is TGTGCCAGCAGTGACAAGACAGGGGGAACTGAAGCTTTCTTT. V is TRBV6-1 and J is TRBJ1-1; 9 bases line up with TRBD1. The V segment lost 3 bases and the J segment 5 bases; nucleotides outside the gene matches: 4. CDR1 is MNHNS, CDR2 SASEGT, per germline. The CDR3 covers 14 residues.

As DNA, the CDR3 is TGTGCCAGCAGTTTAGCCGACCAACAGGGATACGAGCAGTACTTC. This gives the protein CASSLADQQGYEQYF. The genes are TRBV27 and TRBJ2-7; tentative D call: TRBD1 (6 bases). Trimming removed 2 bases from V and 4 bases from J, with 15 bases in between. Germline V gene data show CDR1 as MNHEY and CDR2 as SMNVEV (reference sequence). This CDR3 contains 15 residues.

On this clone itself: A junction end diverges from the germline sequence, so it may reflect a read error. The chain joins TRBV5-6 to TRBJ2-1; 7 bases match TRBD2. Germline CDR1 reads SGHDT; CDR2 reads YYEEEE. This CDR3 region has 15 residues. The CDR3 spells CASGLGTTPLNEQFF. The DNA for the CDR3 is TGTGCCAGCGGCTTGGGGACTACCCCTCTAAATGAGCAGTTCTTC.

J is TRBJ2-7 and V is TRBV6-1; 12 bases fit TRBD1. Germline V gene sequence: CDR1 MNHNS, CDR2 SASEGT. J was trimmed by 5 bases and V by 8 bases; bases with no gene match: 1. The length of the CDR3 is 12 residues. For the CDR3, the DNA is TGTGCCAGCGGGACAGGGGGCGACGAGCAGTACTTC. Its protein is CASGTGGDEQYF.

As DNA, the CDR3 is TGTGCCAGCAGCCTGGGACAGGGATACAATGAGCAGTTCTTC. Translated: CASSLGQGYNEQFF. This chain links TRBV5-6 with TRBJ2-1; 9 positions agree with TRBD1. The germline V gene encodes CDR1 SGHDT and CDR2 YYEEEE. Germline trimming cut 4 bases from V and 4 bases from J; bases unmatched to any gene: 3. The CDR3 is 14 residues long.

The chain employs TRBV5-6 and TRBJ2-1, with a tentative D call TRBD2 (6 bases). CDR1 is SGHDT and CDR2 is YYEEEE in the germline V gene. The CDR3 is 14 amino acids. V lost 1 base, J lost 4 bases, and 9 bases lay in between. The CDR3 spells CASSLRRGYNEQFF. The CDR3 nucleotides are TGTGCCAGCAGCTTGCGGCGGGGATACAATGAGCAGTTCTTC.

The chain combines TRBV4-1 with TRBJ2-1; 14 bases map to TRBD2. Germline CDR1 MGHRA, CDR2 YSYEKL. The CDR3 extends over 20 amino acids. V shed 0 bases, J shed 6 bases, and the junction held 13 bases outside the gene matches. CDR3 protein: CASSQDGTSGSGPGFNEQFF. The CDR3 DNA is TGCGCCAGCAGCCAAGATGGGACTAGCGGGAGTGGACCGGGCTTCAATGAGCAGTTCTTC.

The chain carries TRBV4-1 and TRBJ2-7; D is perhaps TRBD1 or TRBD2 (5 bases each). Germline lookup yields CDR1 MGHRA and CDR2 YSYEKL. Trimming cost V 2 bases and J 3 bases, with 11 bases left between them. The CDR3 consists of 14 residues. CDR3 DNA: TGCGCCAGCAGCCAATGGGACGGCTACTACGAGCAGTACTTC. Amino acid sequence: CASSQWDGYYEQYF.

V is TRBV6-5 and J is TRBJ2-7; no clear D gene. Germline CDR1 reads MNHEY; CDR2 reads SVGAGI. The CDR3 sequence is 11 residues long. Trimming took off 5 bases at V and 3 bases at J, with 5 bases between the two ends. For the CDR3, the DNA is TGTGCCAGCAGTCCCTACTACGAGCAGTACTTC. Amino acid sequence: CASSPYYEQYF.

The rearrangement links TRBV5-6 to TRBJ2-1; perhaps TRBD1 as D (5 bases). Trimming pared 0 bases from V and 9 bases from J, leaving 13 bases between. This CDR3 contains 14 residues. The V gene's germline CDR1 is SGHDT and CDR2 YYEEEE. DNA of the CDR3: TGTGCCAGCAGCTTGGAGGGGTGGGGCGGTGAGCAGTTCTTC. Translation: CASSLEGWGGEQFF. The full variable domain, completed using reference TRBV5-6 and TRBJ2-1, is DAGVTQSPTHLIKTRGQQVTLRCSPKSGHDTVSWYQQALGQGPQFIFQYYEEEERQRGNFPDRFSGHQFPNYSSELNVNALLLGDSALYLCASSLEGWGGEQFFGPGTRLTVL.

The gene calls are TRBV11-2 and TRBJ2-7; tentative D call: TRBD1 (5 bases). Germline lookup yields CDR1 SGHAT and CDR2 FQNNGV. The CDR3 contains 13 residues. The V end was cut by 6 bases, the J end by 2 bases, with 11 bases between. CDR3 in amino acids: CASSWGGTYEQYF. As DNA, the CDR3 is TGTGCCAGCAGTTGGGGCGGAACCTACGAGCAGTACTTC. The full variable domain, rest sourced from reference TRBV11-2 and TRBJ2-7, is EAGVAQSPRYKIIEKRQSVAFWCNPISGHATLYWYQQILGQGPKLLIQFQNNGVVDDSQLPKDRFSAERLKGVDSTLKIQPAKLEDSAVYLCASSWGGTYEQYFGPGTRLTVT.

The CDR3, as DNA: TGTGCCAGTAGTCCCTGGACAGGGACTTACTCTAGCAATCAGCCCCAGCATTTT. Its protein product is CASSPWTGTYSSNQPQHF. The chain carries TRBV19 and TRBJ1-5; 8 bases match TRBD1. CDR3 length: 18 residues. Germline assignment: CDR1 LNHDA and CDR2 SQIVND (reference sequence). Trimming cost V 5 bases and J 0 bases; bases outside gene matches: 12. Using reference TRBV19 and TRBJ1-5 for the parts outside the CDR3, the full variable domain is DGGITQSPKYLFRKEGQNVTLSCEQNLNHDAMYWYRQDPGQGLRLIYYSQIVNDFQKGDIAEGYSVSREKKESFPLTVTSAQKNPTAFYLCASSPWTGTYSSNQPQHFGDGTRLSIL.

V is TRBV6-1 and J is TRBJ2-1; D gene ambiguous. Trimming took 6 bases from V and 0 from J, leaving 9 bases between them. This CDR3 is 14 amino acids long. Germline V lookup: CDR1 MNHNS, CDR2 SASEGT. The chain's CDR3 is CASSNTDSYNEQFF. CDR3 bases: TGTGCCAGCAGCAACACAGACTCCTACAATGAGCAGTTCTTC.

The V gene is TRBV6-5, the J gene TRBJ2-7; no definite D call. The V end lost 2 bases, the J end lost 2 bases, and 13 bases lay between the germline ends. CDR1 and CDR2 (germline): MNHEY, SVGAGI. The length of the CDR3 is 15 residues. DNA for the CDR3: TGTGCCAGCAGTTACGCCCCAGTTGGGACCTACGAGCAGTACTTC. Translation: CASSYAPVGTYEQYF.

The chain has TRBV7-2 and TRBJ1-1, with D possibly matching TRBD1 (5 bases). V was pared by 1 base and J by 4 bases, with 7 bases between. CDR1 and CDR2 (germline): SGHTA, FQGNSA. The CDR3 has 13 amino acids. As DNA, the CDR3 is TGTGCCAGCAGCTTAGATGGGGGCACTGAAGCTTTCTTT. It specifies CASSLDGGTEAFF.

J is TRBJ2-2 and V is TRBV27; no definite D call. This CDR3 spans 13 amino acids. Deletions cut 5 bases from V and 4 bases from J, with 8 bases between. Germline lookup yields CDR1 MNHEY and CDR2 SMNVEV (reference sequence). The CDR3 is CASSGRTTGELFF. The DNA of the CDR3 is TGTGCCAGCAGTGGGCGGACCACCGGGGAGCTGTTTTTT.

The chain uses TRBV4-1 and TRBJ2-7; D is ambiguous. The germline V and J ends were trimmed by 3 bases and 2 bases, with 14 bases remaining between them. The CDR3 is made up of 15 amino acids. Germline-derived CDR1 and CDR2 are MGHRA and YSYEKL. The CDR3 here is CASSQADQAPYEQYF. DNA for the CDR3: TGCGCCAGCAGCCAGGCGGACCAAGCTCCCTACGAGCAGTACTTC.

This clone appeared once. In DNA form, the CDR3 reads TGTGCCAGCAGTGATTCCGGACCTTACTATGGCTACACCTTC. It codes for CASSDSGPYYGYTF. This chain joins TRBV6-1 and TRBJ1-2; D is unresolved. This CDR3 has 14 amino acids. V dropped 3 bases and J dropped 3 bases, with 11 bases sitting between them. Germline V lookup: CDR1 MNHNS, CDR2 SASEGT.

The V and J genes are TRBV9 and TRBJ2-6; maybe TRBD1 (6 bases). The V and J ends lost 0 bases and 4 bases respectively, with 14 bases between them. The CDR3 sequence is 17 residues long. Germline V lookup: CDR1 SGDLS, CDR2 YYNGEE. CDR3 DNA: TGTGCCAGCAGCGTAGTTATTCAGGGGAGCGGGGCCAACGTCCTGACTTTC. Protein product: CASSVVIQGSGANVLTF.

The V and J genes are TRBV5-4 and TRBJ1-4; D not certain. Per germline, CDR1 SGHNT and CDR2 YYREEE (reference sequence). Deletions cut 2 bases from V and 5 bases from J, with 10 bases between. The CDR3 contains 14 residues. The CDR3 DNA follows: TGTGCCAGCAGCTTCCGTGACAAAAATGAAAAACTGTTTTTT. Amino acid sequence: CASSFRDKNEKLFF. Full variable domain (missing parts from reference TRBV5-4 and TRBJ1-4): ETGVTQSPTHLIKTRGQQVTLRCSSQSGHNTVSWYQQALGQGPQFIFQYYREEENGRGNFPPRFSGLQFPNYSSELNVNALELDDSALYLCASSFRDKNEKLFFGSGTQLSVL.

This chain uses TRBV11-3 with TRBJ2-3, with a tentative D call TRBD1 (5 bases). Between the trimmed V and J ends, which lost 2 bases and 0 bases, there was a span of 9 bases. The germline V gene has CDR1 SGHNT and CDR2 YENEEA. The CDR3 is 15 amino acids. The CDR3 sequence is CASSLIGASTDTQYF. Here the CDR3 DNA reads TGTGCCAGCAGCTTAATAGGGGCTAGCACAGATACGCAGTATTTT.